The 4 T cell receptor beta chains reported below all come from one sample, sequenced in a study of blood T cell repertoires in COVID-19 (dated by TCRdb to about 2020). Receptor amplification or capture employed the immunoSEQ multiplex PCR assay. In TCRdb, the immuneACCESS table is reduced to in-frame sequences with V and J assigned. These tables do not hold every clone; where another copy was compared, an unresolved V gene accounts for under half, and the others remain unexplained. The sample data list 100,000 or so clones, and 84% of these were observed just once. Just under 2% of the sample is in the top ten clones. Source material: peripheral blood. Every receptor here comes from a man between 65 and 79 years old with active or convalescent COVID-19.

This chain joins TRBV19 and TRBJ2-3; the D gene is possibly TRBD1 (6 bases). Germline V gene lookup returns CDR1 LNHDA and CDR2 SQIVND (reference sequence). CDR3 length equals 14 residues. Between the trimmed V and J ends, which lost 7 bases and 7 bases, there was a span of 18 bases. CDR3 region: CASNAQGYENTQYF. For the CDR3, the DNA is TGTGCCAGTAATGCTCAGGGGTACGAAAATACGCAGTATTTT.

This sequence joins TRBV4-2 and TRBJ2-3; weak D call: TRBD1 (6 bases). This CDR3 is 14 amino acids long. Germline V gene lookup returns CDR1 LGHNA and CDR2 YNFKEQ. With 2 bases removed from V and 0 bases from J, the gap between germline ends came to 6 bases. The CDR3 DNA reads TGTGCCAGCAGCCAACAGGGGAGCACAGATACGCAGTATTTT. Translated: CASSQQGSTDTQYF.

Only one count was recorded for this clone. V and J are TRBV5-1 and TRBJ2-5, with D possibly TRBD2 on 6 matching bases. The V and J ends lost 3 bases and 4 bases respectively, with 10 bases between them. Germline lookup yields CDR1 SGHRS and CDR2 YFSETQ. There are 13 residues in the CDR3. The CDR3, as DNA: TGCGCCAGCAGCTCGGGACTTGGAGAGACCCAGTACTTC. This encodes CASSSGLGETQYF.

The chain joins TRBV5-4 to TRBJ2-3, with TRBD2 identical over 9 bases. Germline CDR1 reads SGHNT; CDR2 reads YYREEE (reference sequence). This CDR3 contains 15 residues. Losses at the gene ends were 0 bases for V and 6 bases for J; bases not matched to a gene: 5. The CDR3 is CASSLGGGARDTQYF. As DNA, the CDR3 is TGTGCCAGCAGCTTGGGCGGGGGGGCCCGGGATACGCAGTATTTT.